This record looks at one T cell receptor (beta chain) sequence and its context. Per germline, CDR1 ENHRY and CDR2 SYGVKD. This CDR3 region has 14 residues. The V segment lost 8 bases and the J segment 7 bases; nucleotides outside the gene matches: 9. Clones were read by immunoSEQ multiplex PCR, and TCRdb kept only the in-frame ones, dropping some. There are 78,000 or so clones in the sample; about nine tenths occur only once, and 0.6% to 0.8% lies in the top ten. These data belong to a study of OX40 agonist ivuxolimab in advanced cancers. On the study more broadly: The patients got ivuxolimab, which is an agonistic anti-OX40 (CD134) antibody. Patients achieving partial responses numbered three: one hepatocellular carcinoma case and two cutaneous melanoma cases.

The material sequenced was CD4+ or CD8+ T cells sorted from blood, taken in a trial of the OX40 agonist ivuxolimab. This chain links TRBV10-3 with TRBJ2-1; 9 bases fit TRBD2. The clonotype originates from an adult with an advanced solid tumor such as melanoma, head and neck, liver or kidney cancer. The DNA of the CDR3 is TGTGCCATCTCGGTAGCGGGAGACGTAAATGAGCAGTTCTTC. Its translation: CAISVAGDVNEQFF.